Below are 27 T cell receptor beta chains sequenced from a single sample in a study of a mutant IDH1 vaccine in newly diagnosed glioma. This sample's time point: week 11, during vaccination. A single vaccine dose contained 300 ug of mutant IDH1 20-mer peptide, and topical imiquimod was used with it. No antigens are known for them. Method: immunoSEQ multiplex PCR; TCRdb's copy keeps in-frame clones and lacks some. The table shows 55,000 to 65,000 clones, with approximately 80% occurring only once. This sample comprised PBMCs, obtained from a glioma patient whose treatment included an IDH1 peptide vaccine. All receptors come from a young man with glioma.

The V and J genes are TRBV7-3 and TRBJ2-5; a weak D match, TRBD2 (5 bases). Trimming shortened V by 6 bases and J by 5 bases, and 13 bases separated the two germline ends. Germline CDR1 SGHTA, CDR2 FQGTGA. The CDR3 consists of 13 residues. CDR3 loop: CASSPGLGETQYF. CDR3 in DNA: TGTGCCAGCAGTCCTGGACTCGGCGAGACCCAGTACTTC.

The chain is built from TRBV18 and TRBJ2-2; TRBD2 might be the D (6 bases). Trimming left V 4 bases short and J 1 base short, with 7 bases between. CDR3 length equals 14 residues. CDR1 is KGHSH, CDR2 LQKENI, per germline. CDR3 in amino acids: CASSRDLNTGELFF. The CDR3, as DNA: TGTGCCAGCTCACGGGACTTGAACACCGGGGAGCTGTTTTTT.

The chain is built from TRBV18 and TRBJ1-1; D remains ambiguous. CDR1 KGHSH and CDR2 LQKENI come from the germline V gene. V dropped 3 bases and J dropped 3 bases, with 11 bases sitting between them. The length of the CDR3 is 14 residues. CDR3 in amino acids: CASSPGGDDTEAFF. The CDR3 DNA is TGTGCCAGCTCACCGGGTGGAGACGACACTGAAGCTTTCTTT. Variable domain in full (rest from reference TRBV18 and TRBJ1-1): NAGVMQNPRHLVRRRGQEARLRCSPMKGHSHVYWYRQLPEEGLKFMVYLQKENIIDESGMPKERFSAEFPKEGPSILRIQQVVRGDSAAYFCASSPGGDDTEAFFGQGTRLTVV.

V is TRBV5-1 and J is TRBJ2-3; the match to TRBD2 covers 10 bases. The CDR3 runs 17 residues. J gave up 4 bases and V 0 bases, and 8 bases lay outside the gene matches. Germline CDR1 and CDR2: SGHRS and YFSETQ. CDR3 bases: TGCGCCAGCAGCTTGGCCCTCGGTAGCGGGGGGTCAGATACGCAGTATTTT. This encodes CASSLALGSGGSDTQYF.

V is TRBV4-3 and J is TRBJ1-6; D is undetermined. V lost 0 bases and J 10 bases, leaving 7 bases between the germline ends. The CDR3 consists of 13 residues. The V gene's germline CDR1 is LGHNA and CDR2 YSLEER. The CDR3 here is CASSQEPGSPLHF. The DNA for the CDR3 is TGCGCCAGCAGCCAAGAACCGGGGTCACCCCTCCACTTT.

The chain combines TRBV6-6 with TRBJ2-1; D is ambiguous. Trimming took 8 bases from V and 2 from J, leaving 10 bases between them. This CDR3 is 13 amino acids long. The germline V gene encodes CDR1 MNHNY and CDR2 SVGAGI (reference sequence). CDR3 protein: CASLSDTYNEQFF. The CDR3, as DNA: TGTGCCAGCCTATCGGATACCTACAATGAGCAGTTCTTC.

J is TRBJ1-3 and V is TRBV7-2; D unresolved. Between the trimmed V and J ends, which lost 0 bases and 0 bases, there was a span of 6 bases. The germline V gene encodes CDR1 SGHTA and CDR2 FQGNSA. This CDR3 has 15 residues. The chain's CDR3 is CASSLAGYSGNTIYF. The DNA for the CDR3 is TGTGCCAGCAGCTTAGCGGGATACTCTGGAAACACCATATATTTT.

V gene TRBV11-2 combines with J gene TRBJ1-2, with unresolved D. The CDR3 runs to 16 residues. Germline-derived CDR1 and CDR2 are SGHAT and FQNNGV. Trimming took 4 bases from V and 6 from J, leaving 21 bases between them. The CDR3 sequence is CASSSIFGRRLHGYTF. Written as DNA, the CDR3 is TGTGCCAGCAGCTCCATCTTCGGCCGGAGATTACATGGCTACACCTTC.

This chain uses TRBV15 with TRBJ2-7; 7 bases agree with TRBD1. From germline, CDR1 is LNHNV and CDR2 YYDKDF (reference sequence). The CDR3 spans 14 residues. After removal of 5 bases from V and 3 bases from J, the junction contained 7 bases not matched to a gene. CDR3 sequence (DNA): TGTGCCACCAGCCCCCGACAGGGAGTCTACGAGCAGTACTTC. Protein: CATSPRQGVYEQYF. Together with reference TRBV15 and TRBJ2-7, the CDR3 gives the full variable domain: DAMVIQNPRYQVTQFGKPVTLSCSQTLNHNVMYWYQQKSSQAPKLLFHYYDKDFNNEADTPDNFQSRRPNTSFCFLDIRSPGLGDTAMYLCATSPRQGVYEQYFGPGTRLTVT.

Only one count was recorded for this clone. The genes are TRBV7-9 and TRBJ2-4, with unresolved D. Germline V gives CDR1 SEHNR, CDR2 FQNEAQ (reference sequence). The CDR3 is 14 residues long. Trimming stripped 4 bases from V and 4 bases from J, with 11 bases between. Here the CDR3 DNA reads TGTGCCAGCAGCTCGAACCCAGCGAAAAACATTCAGTACTTC. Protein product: CASSSNPAKNIQYF.

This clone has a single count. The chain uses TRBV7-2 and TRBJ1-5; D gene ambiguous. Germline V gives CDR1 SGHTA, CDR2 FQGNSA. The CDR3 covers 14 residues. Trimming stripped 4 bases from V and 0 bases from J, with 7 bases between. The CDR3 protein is CASSWQDSNQPQHF. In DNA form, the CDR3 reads TGTGCCAGCAGCTGGCAGGATAGCAATCAGCCCCAGCATTTT.

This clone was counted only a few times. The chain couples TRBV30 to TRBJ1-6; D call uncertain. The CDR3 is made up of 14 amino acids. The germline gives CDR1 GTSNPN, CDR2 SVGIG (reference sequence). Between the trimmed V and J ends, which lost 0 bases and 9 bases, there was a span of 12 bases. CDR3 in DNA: TGTGCCTGGAGTGTTTCGGGAGGAGGTTCACCCCTCCACTTT. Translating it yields CAWSVSGGGSPLHF. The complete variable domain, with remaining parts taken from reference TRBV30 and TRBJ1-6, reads SQTIHQWPATLVQPVGSPLSLECTVEGTSNPNLYWYRQAAGRGLQLLFYSVGIGQISSEVPQNLSASRPQDRQFILSSKKLLLSDSGFYLCAWSVSGGGSPLHFGNGTRLTVT.

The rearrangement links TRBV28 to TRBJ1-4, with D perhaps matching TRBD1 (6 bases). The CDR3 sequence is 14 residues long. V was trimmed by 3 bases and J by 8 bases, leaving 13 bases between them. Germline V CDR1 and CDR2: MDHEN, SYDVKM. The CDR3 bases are TGTGCCAGCAGTTTGCTCCACAGGGACGAAAAACTGTTTTTT. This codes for CASSLLHRDEKLFF.

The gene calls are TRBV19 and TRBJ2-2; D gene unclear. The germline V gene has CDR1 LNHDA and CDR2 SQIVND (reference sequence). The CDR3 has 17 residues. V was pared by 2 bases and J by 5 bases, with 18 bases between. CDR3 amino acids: CASSIKGSPSSTGELFF. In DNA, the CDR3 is TGTGCCAGTAGTATAAAGGGTTCCCCCTCAAGTACCGGGGAGCTGTTTTTT. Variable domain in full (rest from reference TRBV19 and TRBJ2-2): DGGITQSPKYLFRKEGQNVTLSCEQNLNHDAMYWYRQDPGQGLRLIYYSQIVNDFQKGDIAEGYSVSREKKESFPLTVTSAQKNPTAFYLCASSIKGSPSSTGELFFGEGSRLTVL.

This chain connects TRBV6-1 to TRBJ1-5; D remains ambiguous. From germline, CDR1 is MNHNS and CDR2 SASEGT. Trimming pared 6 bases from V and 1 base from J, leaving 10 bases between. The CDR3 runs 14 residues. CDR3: CASRRLRSNQPQHF. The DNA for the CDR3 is TGTGCCAGCAGAAGACTCCGGAGCAATCAGCCCCAGCATTTT.

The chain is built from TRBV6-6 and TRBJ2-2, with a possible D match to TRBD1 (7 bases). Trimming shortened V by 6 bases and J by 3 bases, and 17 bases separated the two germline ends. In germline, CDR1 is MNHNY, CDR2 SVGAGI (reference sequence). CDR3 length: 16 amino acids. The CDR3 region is CASRNGRDRYTGELFF. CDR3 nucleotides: TGTGCCAGCAGAAACGGGCGGGACAGATACACCGGGGAGCTGTTTTTT.

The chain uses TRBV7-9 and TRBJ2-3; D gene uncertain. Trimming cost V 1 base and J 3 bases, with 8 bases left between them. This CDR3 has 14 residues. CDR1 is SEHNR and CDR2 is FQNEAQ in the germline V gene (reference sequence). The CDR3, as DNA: TGTGCCAGCAGCTTAGACCCAGCGACAGATACGCAGTATTTT. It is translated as CASSLDPATDTQYF.

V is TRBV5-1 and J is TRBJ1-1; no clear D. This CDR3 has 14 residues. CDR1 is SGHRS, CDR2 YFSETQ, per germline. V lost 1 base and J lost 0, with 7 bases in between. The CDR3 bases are TGCGCCAGCAGCTTGAACGTCATGAACACTGAAGCTTTCTTT. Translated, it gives CASSLNVMNTEAFF. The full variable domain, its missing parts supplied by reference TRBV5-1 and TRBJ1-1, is KAGVTQTPRYLIKTRGQQVTLSCSPISGHRSVSWYQQTPGQGLQFLFEYFSETQRNKGNFPGRFSGRQFSNSRSEMNVSTLELGDSALYLCASSLNVMNTEAFFGQGTRLTVV.

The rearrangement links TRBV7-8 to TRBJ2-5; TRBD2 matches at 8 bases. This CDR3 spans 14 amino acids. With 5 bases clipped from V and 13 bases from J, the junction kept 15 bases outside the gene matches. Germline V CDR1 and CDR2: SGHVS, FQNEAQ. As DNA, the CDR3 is TGTGCCAGCAGCCCCCGGGTTACGGCGGGGGGACGGTACTTC. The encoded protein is CASSPRVTAGGRYF.

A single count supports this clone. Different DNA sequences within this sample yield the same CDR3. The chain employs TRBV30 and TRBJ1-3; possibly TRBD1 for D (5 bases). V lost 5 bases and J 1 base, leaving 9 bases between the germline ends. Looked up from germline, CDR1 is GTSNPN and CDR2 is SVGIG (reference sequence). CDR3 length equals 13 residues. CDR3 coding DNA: TGTGCCTGGGGCCGGGGGTCTGGAAACACCATATATTTT. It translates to CAWGRGSGNTIYF.

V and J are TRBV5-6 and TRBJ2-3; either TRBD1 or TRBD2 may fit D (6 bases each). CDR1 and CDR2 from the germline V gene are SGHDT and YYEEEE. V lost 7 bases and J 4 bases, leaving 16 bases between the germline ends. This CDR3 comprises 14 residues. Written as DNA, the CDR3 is TGTGCCAGCCGGCTGTCGGGGGCCCCAGATACGCAGTATTTT. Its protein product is CASRLSGAPDTQYF.

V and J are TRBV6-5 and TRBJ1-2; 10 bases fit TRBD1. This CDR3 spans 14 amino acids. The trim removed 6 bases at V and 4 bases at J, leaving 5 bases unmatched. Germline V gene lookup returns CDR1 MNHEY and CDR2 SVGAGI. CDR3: CASSQTGGGYGYTF. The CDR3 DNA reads TGTGCCAGCAGCCAGACAGGGGGCGGCTATGGCTACACCTTC.

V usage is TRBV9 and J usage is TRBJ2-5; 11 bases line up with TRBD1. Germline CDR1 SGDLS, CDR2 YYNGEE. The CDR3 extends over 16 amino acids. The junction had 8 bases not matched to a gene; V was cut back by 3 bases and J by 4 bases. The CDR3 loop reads CASSATGTGGIETQYF. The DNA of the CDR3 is TGTGCCAGCAGCGCGACCGGGACAGGGGGAATAGAGACCCAGTACTTC.

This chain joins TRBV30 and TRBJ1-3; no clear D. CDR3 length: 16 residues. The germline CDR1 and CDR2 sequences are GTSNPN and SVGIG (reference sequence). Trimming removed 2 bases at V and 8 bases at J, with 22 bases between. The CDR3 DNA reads TGTGCCTGGAGTCCTTCCCCGGATCCCCCCGGAGACACCATATATTTT. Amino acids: CAWSPSPDPPGDTIYF.

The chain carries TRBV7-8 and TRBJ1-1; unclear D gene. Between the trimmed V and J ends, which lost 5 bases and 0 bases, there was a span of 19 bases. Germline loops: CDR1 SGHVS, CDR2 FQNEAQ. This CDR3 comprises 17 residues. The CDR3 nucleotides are TGTGCCAGCAGCCCGTCCCGGATTGCGGGGATGAACACTGAAGCTTTCTTT. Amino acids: CASSPSRIAGMNTEAFF.

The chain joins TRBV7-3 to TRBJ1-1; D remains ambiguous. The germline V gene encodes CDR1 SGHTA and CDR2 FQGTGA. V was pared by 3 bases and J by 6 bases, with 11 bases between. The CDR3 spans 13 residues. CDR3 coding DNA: TGTGCCAGCAGCTTTGGCCCCGGGGCTGAAGCTTTCTTT. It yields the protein CASSFGPGAEAFF.

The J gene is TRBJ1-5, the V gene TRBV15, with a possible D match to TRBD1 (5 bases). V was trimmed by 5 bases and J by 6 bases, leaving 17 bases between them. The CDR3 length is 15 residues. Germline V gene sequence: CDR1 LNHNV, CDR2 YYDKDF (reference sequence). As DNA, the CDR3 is TGTGCCACCAGCCAAACACGGGGGGAGATTCAGCCCCAGCATTTT. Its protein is CATSQTRGEIQPQHF.